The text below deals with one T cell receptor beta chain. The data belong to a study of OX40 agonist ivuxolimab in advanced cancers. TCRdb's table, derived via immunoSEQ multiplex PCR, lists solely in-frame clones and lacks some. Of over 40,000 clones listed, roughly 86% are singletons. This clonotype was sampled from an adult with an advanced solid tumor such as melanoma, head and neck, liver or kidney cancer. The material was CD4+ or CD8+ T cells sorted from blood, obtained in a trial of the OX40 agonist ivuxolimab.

CDR3 sequence (DNA): TGCGCCAGCAGTTTTATTGGCAATGAGCAGTTCTTC. It codes for CASSFIGNEQFF. The chain recombines TRBV5-1 with TRBJ2-1; D is ambiguous. The CDR3 covers 12 residues. Germline-derived CDR1 and CDR2 are SGHRS and YFSETQ. V lost 5 bases and J lost 6, with 9 bases in between. The entire variable domain, with the rest obtained from reference TRBV5-1 and TRBJ2-1, is as follows: KAGVTQTPRYLIKTRGQQVTLSCSPISGHRSVSWYQQTPGQGLQFLFEYFSETQRNKGNFPGRFSGRQFSNSRSEMNVSTLELGDSALYLCASSFIGNEQFFGPGTRLTVL.